What follows are 6 T cell receptor beta chains derived from one specimen sequenced in a study of blood T cell repertoires in COVID-19. The assay was immunoSEQ multiplex PCR, and TCRdb's table has in-frame clones only and misses some. The data show tens of thousands of clones, about 90% seen once. The specimen was peripheral blood. All receptors derive from a human donor with active COVID-19. The donor label of this sample is uncertain.

This rearrangement joins TRBV2 to TRBJ2-1; 7 nucleotides agree with TRBD1. The CDR3 runs 15 residues. Trimming took 6 bases from V and 2 from J; bases not matched to a gene: 7. From germline, CDR1 is SNHLY and CDR2 FYNNEI. The CDR3 nucleotides read TGTGCCAGCAGGGACGACAGGGACCCCTACAATGAGCAGTTCTTC. Translated: CASRDDRDPYNEQFF.

The chain employs TRBV5-8 and TRBJ1-2; D is perhaps TRBD1 (5 bases). The V end was cut by 3 bases, the J end by 7 bases, with 13 bases between. Germline V CDR1 and CDR2: SGHTS, YDEGEE. The CDR3 is made up of 13 amino acids. In DNA, the CDR3 is TGTGCCAGCAGCTGGAACGGCGGGGGTGGCTACACCTTC. Its protein is CASSWNGGGGYTF.

The CDR3 DNA reads TGTGCCAGCAGCTTAAGGACTAGCGGGGTAGCCAAAAACATTCAGTACTTC. Translated, it gives CASSLRTSGVAKNIQYF. V usage is TRBV7-2 and J usage is TRBJ2-4; 12 bases line up with TRBD2. Germline CDR1 reads SGHTA; CDR2 reads FQGNSA. The CDR3 extends over 17 amino acids. The V gene end was trimmed by 2 bases and the J gene end by 0 bases; junction bases not matched to a gene: 2.

The sample holds a few counts of this clone. V and J are TRBV10-3 and TRBJ2-7, with D maybe TRBD1 (6 bases). Germline CDR1 is ENHRY and CDR2 is SYGVKD. Trimming removed 2 bases at V and 2 bases at J, with 16 bases between. The CDR3 sequence is 16 residues long. This CDR3 is CAISEGVGNRAYEQYF. The CDR3 DNA is TGTGCCATCAGTGAGGGTGTGGGGAACAGGGCCTACGAGCAGTACTTC.

This clone showed up just once. The V gene is TRBV18, the J gene TRBJ1-1; tentative D call: TRBD1 (6 bases). This CDR3 has 12 amino acids. Germline CDR1 is KGHSH and CDR2 is LQKENI. Trimming removed 2 bases at V and 7 bases at J, with 8 bases between. The CDR3 reads CASSPNRVEAFF. CDR3 nucleotides: TGTGCCAGCTCACCAAACAGGGTTGAAGCTTTCTTT. Supplemented by reference TRBV18 and TRBJ1-1, the full variable domain reads NAGVMQNPRHLVRRRGQEARLRCSPMKGHSHVYWYRQLPEEGLKFMVYLQKENIIDESGMPKERFSAEFPKEGPSILRIQQVVRGDSAAYFCASSPNRVEAFFGQGTRLTVV.

This clone was seen a single time. V is TRBV21-1 and J is TRBJ2-1; the table's D call, TRBD2, was not checked against the DNA. TRBV21-1 is deemed a pseudogene. This CDR3 is 15 amino acids long. CDR3 bases: TGTGCCAGCAGCAAATGCGGGGGAAGGAGCAATGAGCAGTTCTTC. As protein: CASSKCGGRSNEQFF.